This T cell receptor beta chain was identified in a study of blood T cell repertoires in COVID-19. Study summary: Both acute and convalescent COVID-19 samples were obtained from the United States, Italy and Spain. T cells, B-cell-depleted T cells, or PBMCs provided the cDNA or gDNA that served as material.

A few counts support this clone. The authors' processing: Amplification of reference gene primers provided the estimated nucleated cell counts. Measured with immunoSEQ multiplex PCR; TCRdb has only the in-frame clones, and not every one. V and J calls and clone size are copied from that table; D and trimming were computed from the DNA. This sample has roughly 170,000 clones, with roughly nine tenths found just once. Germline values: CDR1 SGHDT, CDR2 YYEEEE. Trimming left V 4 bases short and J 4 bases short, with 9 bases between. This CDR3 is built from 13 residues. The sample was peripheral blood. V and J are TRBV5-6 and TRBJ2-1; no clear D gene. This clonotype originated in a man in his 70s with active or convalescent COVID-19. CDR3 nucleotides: TGTGCCAGCAGCCCCCGCAGGTACAATGAGCAGTTCTTC. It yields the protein CASSPRRYNEQFF.